This T cell receptor beta chain was retrieved from a study of blood T cell repertoires in COVID-19. Study at large: Samples representing acute and convalescent COVID-19 were sourced from the United States, Italy and Spain. T cells, B-cell-depleted T cells, or PBMCs provided the cDNA or gDNA that served as material.

Per the authors' pipeline: Reference gene primer amplification gave nucleated cell count estimates. Sequencing was performed with immunoSEQ multiplex PCR; in TCRdb, only in-frame clones are kept and a portion is missing. D and trimming come from the DNA, and the V and J calls and clone size come from that table. This sample has over 250,000 clones, with around nine tenths found just once. The CDR3 is made up of 12 amino acids. V was pared by 3 bases and J by 8 bases, with 8 bases between. The chain combines TRBV12-3 or TRBV12-4 with TRBJ2-1; D is ambiguous. Source material: peripheral blood. This sequence originates from a man in his fifties or sixties with acute or convalescent COVID-19. Written as DNA, the CDR3 is TGTGCCAGCAGTTTCTACTCGGATGAGCAGTTCTTC. Translated, it gives CASSFYSDEQFF.